The TCR beta chain described here comes from a study of early T cells in non-severe SARS-CoV-2 infection. Ten or more counts support this clonotype. CDR3 length: 16 residues. With V trimmed by 0 bases and J by 3 bases, 9 bases remained unmatched. Germline assignment: CDR1 DFQATT and CDR2 SNEGSKA (reference sequence). TCRdb reanalysed the 5' RACE reads using MiXCR and keeps one entry per CDR3 protein. The sample holds some 50,000 distinct CDR3 sequences, roughly 9.2% seen once. Sequenced input: whole blood. The rearrangement uses TRBV20-1 and TRBJ2-3; 7 bases align to TRBD2. The sequence was obtained from an adult who was a healthcare worker with PCR-confirmed SARS-CoV-2 infection or an uninfected control (not recorded which). The CDR3 spells CSARDQGLVITDTQYF. CDR3 DNA sequence: TGCAGTGCTAGAGATCAAGGACTAGTAATAACAGATACGCAGTATTTT.